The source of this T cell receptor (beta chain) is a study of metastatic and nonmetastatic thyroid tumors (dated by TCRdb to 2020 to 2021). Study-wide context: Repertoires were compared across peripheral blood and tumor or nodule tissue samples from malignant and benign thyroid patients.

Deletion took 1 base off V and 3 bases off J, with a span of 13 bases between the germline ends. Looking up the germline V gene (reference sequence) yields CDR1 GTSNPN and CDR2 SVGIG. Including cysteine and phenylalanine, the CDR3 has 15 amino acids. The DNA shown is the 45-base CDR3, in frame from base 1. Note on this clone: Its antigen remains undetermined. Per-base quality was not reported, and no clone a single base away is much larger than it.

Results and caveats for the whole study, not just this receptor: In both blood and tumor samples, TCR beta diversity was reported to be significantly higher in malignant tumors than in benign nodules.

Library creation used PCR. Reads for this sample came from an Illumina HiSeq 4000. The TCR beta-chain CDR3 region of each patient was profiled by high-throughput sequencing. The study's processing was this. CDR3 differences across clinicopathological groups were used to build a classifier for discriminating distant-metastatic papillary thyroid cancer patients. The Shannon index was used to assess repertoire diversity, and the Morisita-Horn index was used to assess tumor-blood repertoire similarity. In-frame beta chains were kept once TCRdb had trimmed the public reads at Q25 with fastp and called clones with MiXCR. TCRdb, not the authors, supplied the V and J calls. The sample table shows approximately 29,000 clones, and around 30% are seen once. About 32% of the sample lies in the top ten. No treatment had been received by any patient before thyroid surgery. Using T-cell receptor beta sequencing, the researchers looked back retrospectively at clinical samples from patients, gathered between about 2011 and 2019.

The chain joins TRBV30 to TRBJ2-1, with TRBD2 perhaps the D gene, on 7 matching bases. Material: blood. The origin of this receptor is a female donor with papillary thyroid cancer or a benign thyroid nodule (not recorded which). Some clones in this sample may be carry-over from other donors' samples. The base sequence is TGTGCCTGGAGTGAGTGGGGGGGCAACTACAATGAGCAGTTCTTC. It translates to CAWSEWGGNYNEQFF.